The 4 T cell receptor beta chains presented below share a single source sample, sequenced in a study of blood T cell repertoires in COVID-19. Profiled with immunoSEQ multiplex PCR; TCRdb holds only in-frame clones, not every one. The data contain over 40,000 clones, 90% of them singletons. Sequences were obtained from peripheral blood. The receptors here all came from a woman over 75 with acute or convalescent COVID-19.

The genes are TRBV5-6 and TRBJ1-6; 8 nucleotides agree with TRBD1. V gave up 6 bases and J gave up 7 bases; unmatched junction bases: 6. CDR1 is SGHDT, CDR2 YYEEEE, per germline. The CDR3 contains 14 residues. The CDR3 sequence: CASKFRGQNSPLHF. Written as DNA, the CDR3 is TGTGCCAGCAAGTTCAGGGGGCAGAATTCACCCCTCCACTTT. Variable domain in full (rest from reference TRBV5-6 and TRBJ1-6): DAGVTQSPTHLIKTRGQQVTLRCSPKSGHDTVSWYQQALGQGPQFIFQYYEEEERQRGNFPDRFSGHQFPNYSSELNVNALLLGDSALYLCASKFRGQNSPLHFGNGTRLTVT.

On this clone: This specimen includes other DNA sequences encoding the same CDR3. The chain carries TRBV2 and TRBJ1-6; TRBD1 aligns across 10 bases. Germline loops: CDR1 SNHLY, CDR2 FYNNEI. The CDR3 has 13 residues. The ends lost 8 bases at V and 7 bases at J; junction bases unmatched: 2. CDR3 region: CASRDRGNSPLHF. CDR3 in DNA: TGTGCCAGCCGGGACAGGGGAAATTCACCCCTCCACTTT.

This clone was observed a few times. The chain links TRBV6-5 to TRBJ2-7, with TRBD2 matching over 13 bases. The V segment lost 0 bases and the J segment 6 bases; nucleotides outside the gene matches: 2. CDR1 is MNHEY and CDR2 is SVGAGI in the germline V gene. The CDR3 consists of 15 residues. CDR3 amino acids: CASSYSGLAGAEQYF. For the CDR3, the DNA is TGTGCCAGCAGTTACTCAGGACTAGCGGGAGCCGAGCAGTACTTC.

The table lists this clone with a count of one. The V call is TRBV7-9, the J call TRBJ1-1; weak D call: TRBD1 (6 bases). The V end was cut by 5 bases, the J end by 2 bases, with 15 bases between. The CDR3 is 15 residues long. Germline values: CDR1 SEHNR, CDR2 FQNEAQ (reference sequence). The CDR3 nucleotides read TGTGCCAGCAGCCCCCGCCGGACAGTCAACACTGAAGCTTTCTTT. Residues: CASSPRRTVNTEAFF. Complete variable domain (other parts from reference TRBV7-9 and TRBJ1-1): DTGVSQNPRHKITKRGQNVTFRCDPISEHNRLYWYRQTLGQGPEFLTYFQNEAQLEKSRLLSDRFSAERPKGSFSTLEIQRTEQGDSAMYLCASSPRRTVNTEAFFGQGTRLTVV.